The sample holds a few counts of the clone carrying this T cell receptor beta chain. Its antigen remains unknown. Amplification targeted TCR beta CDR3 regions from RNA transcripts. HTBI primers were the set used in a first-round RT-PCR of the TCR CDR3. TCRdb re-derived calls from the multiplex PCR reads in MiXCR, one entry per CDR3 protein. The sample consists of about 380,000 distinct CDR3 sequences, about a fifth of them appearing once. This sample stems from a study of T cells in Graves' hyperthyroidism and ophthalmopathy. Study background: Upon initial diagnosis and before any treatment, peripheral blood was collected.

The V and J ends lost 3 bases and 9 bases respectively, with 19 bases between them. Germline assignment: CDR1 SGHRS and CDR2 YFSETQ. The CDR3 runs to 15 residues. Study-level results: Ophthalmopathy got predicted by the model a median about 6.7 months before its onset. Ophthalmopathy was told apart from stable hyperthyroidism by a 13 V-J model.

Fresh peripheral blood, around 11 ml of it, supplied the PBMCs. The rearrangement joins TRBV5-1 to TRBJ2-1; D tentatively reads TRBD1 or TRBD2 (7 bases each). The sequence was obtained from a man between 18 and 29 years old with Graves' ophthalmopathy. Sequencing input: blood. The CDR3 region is CASSWGGQSMGEQFF. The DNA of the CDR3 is TGCGCCAGCAGCTGGGGGGGACAGTCGATGGGTGAGCAGTTCTTC.